Shown below are 18 T cell receptor beta chains from a single sample sequenced in a study of blood T cell repertoires in COVID-19. The protocol was immunoSEQ multiplex PCR, while the TCRdb copy is restricted to in-frame clones and leaves out a portion. The repertoire has a few hundred thousand clones, 85% to 90% of them found once; the top ten carry over 3%. The specimen sequenced was PBMCs or T cells enriched from blood (not recorded which). Every receptor here comes from a woman aged 45-65 years in a cohort exposed to, infected with or recovered from COVID-19 (not recorded which).

The chain uses TRBV19 and TRBJ1-4; TRBD1 agrees at 7 bases. Germline V lookup: CDR1 LNHDA, CDR2 SQIVND (reference sequence). V dropped 4 bases and J dropped 8; count of bases not matched to a gene: 7. The CDR3 totals 14 residues. CDR3: CASSKRQGGEKLFF. The CDR3 DNA reads TGTGCCAGTAGTAAGAGACAGGGTGGAGAAAAACTGTTTTTT.

This clone was seen once. The chain recombines TRBV3-1 (or the pseudogene TRBV3-2) with TRBJ1-1; no definite D call. This CDR3 region has 13 residues. V was trimmed by 0 bases and J by 11 bases, leaving 13 bases between them. Germline V gene data show CDR1 as LGHDT and CDR2 as YNNKEL (reference sequence). The CDR3 protein is CASSQDPLPGAFF. The CDR3 region has the DNA TGTGCCAGCAGCCAAGATCCCCTTCCCGGGGCTTTCTTT.

This chain uses TRBV10-3 with TRBJ2-3; D may be TRBD2 (6 bases). The germline V gene has CDR1 ENHRY and CDR2 SYGVKD. The CDR3 runs 13 residues. Trimming left V 4 bases short and J 6 bases short, with 11 bases between. The CDR3 DNA reads as TGTGCCATCAGTGGGTCTGGGGGGGATACGCAGTATTTT. Protein sequence: CAISGSGGDTQYF.

V gene TRBV30 combines with J gene TRBJ1-3; 10 nucleotides align to TRBD1. Germline CDR1 is GTSNPN and CDR2 is SVGIG (reference sequence). J gave up 4 bases and V 2 bases, and 11 bases lay outside the gene matches. The CDR3 covers 17 residues. CDR3 region: CAWSRFRTGGTGNTIYF. Written as DNA, the CDR3 is TGTGCCTGGAGTAGGTTCAGGACAGGGGGGACCGGAAACACCATATATTTT.

The V and J genes are TRBV5-1 and TRBJ2-5; possibly TRBD2 for D (5 bases). V dropped 5 bases and J dropped 4 bases, with 15 bases sitting between them. The CDR3 contains 14 residues. CDR1 SGHRS and CDR2 YFSETQ come from the germline V gene. The CDR3 region is CASRNRGRGETQYF. In DNA, the CDR3 is TGCGCCAGCAGGAACCGAGGGCGCGGAGAGACCCAGTACTTC.

The V call is TRBV7-3, the J call TRBJ2-3, with D perhaps matching TRBD1 (6 bases). The CDR3 loop spans 15 amino acids. V lost 5 bases to trimming and J lost 6 bases, with 18 bases between them. From germline, CDR1 is SGHTA and CDR2 FQGTGA. In DNA, the CDR3 is TGTGCCAGCAGCCCCGGGACACACCTGAGGGATACGCAGTATTTT. Its protein product is CASSPGTHLRDTQYF.

This clone was detected once. V and J are TRBV6-6 and TRBJ1-6; 7 nucleotides line up with TRBD1. The CDR3 spans 16 residues. V trimming: 7 bases; J trimming: 0 bases; junction bases outside the gene matches: 6. The germline gives CDR1 MNHNY, CDR2 SVGAGI (reference sequence). CDR3 in DNA: TGTGCCAGCACGAAGGGGGCCAGCTCCTATAATTCACCCCTCCACTTT. Translation: CASTKGASSYNSPLHF.

The chain uses TRBV2 and TRBJ2-3; TRBD1 might be the D (6 bases). CDR1 SNHLY and CDR2 FYNNEI come from the germline V gene. V lost 4 bases and J 0 bases, leaving 17 bases between the germline ends. The CDR3 covers 17 residues. This chain's CDR3 is CASSVSGTRGSTDTQYF. The CDR3 bases are TGTGCCAGCAGTGTTTCCGGGACACGGGGAAGCACAGATACGCAGTATTTT.

The chain couples TRBV4-3 to TRBJ2-5; 7 nucleotides line up with TRBD2. The J segment lost 4 bases and the V segment lost 1 base, leaving 3 bases of the junction unmatched. In germline, CDR1 is LGHNA, CDR2 YSLEER. CDR3 length equals 14 residues. CDR3 residues: CASSQAGGGETQYF. For the CDR3, the DNA is TGCGCCAGCAGCCAAGCCGGCGGGGGAGAGACCCAGTACTTC.

The chain is built from TRBV7-9 and TRBJ2-1; possibly TRBD1 for D (6 bases). V dropped 3 bases and J dropped 6 bases, with 12 bases sitting between them. CDR1 and CDR2 from the germline V gene are SEHNR and FQNEAQ (reference sequence). There are 14 residues in the CDR3. The DNA of the CDR3 is TGTGCCAGCAGCTTGACAGGCCGGAGCAATGAGCAGTTCTTC. This gives the protein CASSLTGRSNEQFF.

The chain has TRBV6-4 and TRBJ2-1, with D unclear. Trimming stripped 0 bases from V and 7 bases from J, with 7 bases between. The CDR3 loop spans 13 amino acids. In germline, CDR1 is MRHNA, CDR2 SNTAGT. CDR3 protein: CASSDSRRNEQFF. In DNA form, the CDR3 reads TGTGCCAGCAGTGACTCCAGGCGAAATGAGCAGTTCTTC.

This chain connects TRBV7-9 to TRBJ2-2, with unresolved D. This CDR3 region has 18 residues. The germline V and J ends were trimmed by 5 bases and 0 bases, with 19 bases remaining between them. CDR1 is SEHNR, CDR2 FQNEAQ, per germline (reference sequence). The CDR3 nucleotides read TGTGCCAGCAGCGCTCTTGGGCATGGGCTTACGAACACCGGGGAGCTGTTTTTT. The encoded protein is CASSALGHGLTNTGELFF.

The chain joins TRBV9 to TRBJ2-1; 9 bases are a match to TRBD1. CDR3 length equals 14 residues. Germline CDR1 and CDR2: SGDLS and YYNGEE. J lost 5 bases, V lost 1 base, and 1 base had no gene match. This chain's CDR3 is CASSVTGGNNEQFF. CDR3 in DNA: TGTGCCAGCAGCGTAACAGGGGGCAACAATGAGCAGTTCTTC.

The rearrangement uses TRBV24-1 and TRBJ2-4; 16 bases align to TRBD2. CDR1 and CDR2 from the germline V gene are KGHDR and SFDVKD. The length of the CDR3 is 19 residues. The ends lost 4 bases at V and 5 bases at J; junction bases unmatched: 10. CDR3 coding DNA: TGTGCCACCAGTGACTATTTGGGGACTAGCGGGGGGGCAGAAAACATTCAGTACTTC. Translation: CATSDYLGTSGGAENIQYF.

The chain employs TRBV9 and TRBJ1-6; no firm D call. This CDR3 comprises 14 residues. Germline values: CDR1 SGDLS, CDR2 YYNGEE. Trimming left V 6 bases short and J 8 bases short, with 15 bases between. CDR3 sequence (DNA): TGTGCCAGCACCCTGGGAGTCTCGGATTCACCCCTCCACTTT. As protein: CASTLGVSDSPLHF.

Note on this clone: The final CDR3 position lacks the conserved phenylalanine or tryptophan, pointing to a likely read error. The limits of the CDR3 on the DNA are not certain, so only TCRdb's listed CDR3 is given. The J gene is TRBJ1-2, the V gene TRBV3-1 (or the pseudogene TRBV3-2); the table calls TRBD1, which could not be checked here. The length of the CDR3 is 13 amino acids, counting both ends. Germline V gene sequence: CDR1 LGHDT, CDR2 YNNKEL (reference sequence). CDR3 region: CASSQDRMATPSI.

The rearrangement links TRBV12-2 to TRBJ1-5; the table's D call of TRBD1 was not tested on the DNA. TRBV12-2 is deemed a pseudogene. CDR3 length: 16 amino acids. The DNA of the CDR3 is TGTGCAAGTCGTCTGCCGGATGGGGGCGCATTTCAGCCCCAGCATTTT. This sequence encodes CASRLPDGGAFQPQHF.

The chain carries TRBV2 and TRBJ1-2; D remains ambiguous. The V gene's germline CDR1 is SNHLY and CDR2 FYNNEI. Deletions cut 2 bases from V and 4 bases from J, with 5 bases between. The CDR3 covers 12 residues. CDR3 sequence (DNA): TGTGCCAGCAGTGAACCATCCTATGGCTACACCTTC. Protein product: CASSEPSYGYTF. The whole variable domain, remainder taken from reference TRBV2 and TRBJ1-2, is EPEVTQTPSHQVTQMGQEVILRCVPISNHLYFYWYRQILGQKVEFLVSFYNNEISEKSEIFDDQFSVERPDGSNFTLKIRSTKLEDSAMYFCASSEPSYGYTFGSGTRLTVV.